This is a list of T cell receptor beta chains from one sample in a study of T-cell reconstitution after alpha-beta-depleted transplantation in children. One entry per CDR3 protein results from TCRdb running MiXCR on the PCR reads. The sample lists more than 500,000 distinct CDR3 sequences, around 10% occurring once. Sequenced here: PBMCs, mostly from graft donor cells, sampled 180 days after TCRalphabeta/CD19-depleted stem cell transplant. Receptor source: a female patient under 10 years old who had a stem cell transplant for aplastic anemia, so the T cells may come from the graft donor. The CDR3 runs from the conserved cysteine through the conserved F or W. D genes are given only for firm matches. Not all rows give a size; the values are once, few, many and, for expanded clones, a class.

v_gene: TRBV7-9
d_gene: NA
j_gene: TRBJ1-1
abundance: NA
CDR3nt: TGTGCCAGCAGCTTCGATGGCCTGAACACTGAAGCTTTCTTT
CDR3aa: CASSFDGLNTEAFF

v_gene: TRBV5-1
d_gene: NA
j_gene: TRBJ2-2
abundance: few
CDR3nt: TGCGCCAGCAGCTTGGTGTCAGCAACCCCCGGTGGGGAGCTGTTTTTT
CDR3aa: CASSLVSATPGGELFF

v_gene: TRBV10-3
d_gene: NA
j_gene: TRBJ2-3
abundance: many
CDR3nt: TGTGCCATCAGTGGTCGGGCCGATTACACAGATACGCAGTATTTT
CDR3aa: CAISGRADYTDTQYF

v_gene: TRBV7-8
d_gene: TRBD1
j_gene: TRBJ2-1
abundance: few
CDR3nt: TGTGCCAGCAGCTTAGTGGGACAGGGAGTCTATGAGCAGTTCTTC
CDR3aa: CASSLVGQGVYEQFF

v_gene: TRBV7-9
d_gene: NA
j_gene: TRBJ2-5
abundance: many
CDR3nt: TGTGCCAGCAGCCAGTCCCTAGTTCATCCTAGGGAGACCCAGTACTTC
CDR3aa: CASSQSLVHPRETQYF

v_gene: TRBV9
d_gene: NA
j_gene: TRBJ2-2
abundance: NA
CDR3nt: TGTGCCAGCAGTCAGGGGGGTACCCCCAGGGAGCTGTTTTTT
CDR3aa: CASSQGGTPRELFF

v_gene: TRBV11-2
d_gene: NA
j_gene: TRBJ2-1
abundance: NA
CDR3nt: TGTGCCAGCAGCTTAGGCGGGACCAACTACAATGAGCAGTTCTTC
CDR3aa: CASSLGGTNYNEQFF

v_gene: TRBV12-5
d_gene: NA
j_gene: TRBJ2-2
abundance: few
CDR3nt: TGTGCTAGTGGTTTGGTAAGGCAGGGAAAGATCACCGGGGAGCTGTTTTTT
CDR3aa: CASGLVRQGKITGELFF

v_gene: TRBV5-4
d_gene: TRBD1
j_gene: TRBJ1-2
abundance: many
CDR3nt: TGTGCCAGCAGCTTGAGGGACAGAGCTTGGTGGTATGGCTACACCTTC
CDR3aa: CASSLRDRAWWYGYTF

v_gene: TRBV5-1
d_gene: NA
j_gene: TRBJ2-3
abundance: few
CDR3nt: TGCGCCAGCAGCTTGTCGGGGGGCTTTACCTGGGATACGCAGTATTTT
CDR3aa: CASSLSGGFTWDTQYF

v_gene: TRBV3-1
d_gene: NA
j_gene: TRBJ2-5
abundance: many
CDR3nt: TGTGCCAGCATGTTGGGAGGCCAAGAGACCCAGTACTTC
CDR3aa: CASMLGGQETQYF

v_gene: TRBV5-1
d_gene: NA
j_gene: TRBJ2-3
abundance: many
CDR3nt: TGCGCCAGCAGCCGTAAGCAAGGGGGATCTAGCACAGATACGCAGTATTTT
CDR3aa: CASSRKQGGSSTDTQYF

v_gene: TRBV7-9
d_gene: NA
j_gene: TRBJ2-2
abundance: few
CDR3nt: TGTGCCAGCAGCTTACAAAGGGTCGGGGAGCTGTTTTTT
CDR3aa: CASSLQRVGELFF

v_gene: TRBV25-1
d_gene: NA
j_gene: TRBJ2-4
abundance: NA
CDR3nt: TGTGCCAGCAGTGAGACAGCTAGCGTACTAGCCAAAAACATTCAGTACTTC
CDR3aa: CASSETASVLAKNIQYF

v_gene: TRBV15
d_gene: NA
j_gene: TRBJ2-4
abundance: many
CDR3nt: TGTGCCACCAGCAGTCCGACTAGTCAGGACATTCAGTACTTC
CDR3aa: CATSSPTSQDIQYF

v_gene: TRBV6-2/TRBV6-3
d_gene: TRBD2
j_gene: TRBJ2-2
abundance: few
CDR3nt: TGTGCCAGCAGCCGATCTAGCGGGAGTTACGGGGAGCTGTTTTTT
CDR3aa: CASSRSSGSYGELFF

v_gene: TRBV30
d_gene: TRBD1
j_gene: TRBJ1-1
abundance: NA
CDR3nt: TGTGCCTGGAGCCGGGACAGGGAGAATGAAGCTTTCTTT
CDR3aa: CAWSRDRENEAFF

v_gene: TRBV18
d_gene: NA
j_gene: TRBJ2-2
abundance: NA
CDR3nt: TGTGCCAGCTCGCCAGTTGATGCGGAGCTGTTTTTT
CDR3aa: CASSPVDAELFF

v_gene: TRBV11-3
d_gene: NA
j_gene: TRBJ2-2
abundance: few
CDR3nt: TGTGCCAGCAGCTTAGTGGCAGACACCGGGGAGCTGTTTTTT
CDR3aa: CASSLVADTGELFF

v_gene: TRBV7-2
d_gene: TRBD2
j_gene: TRBJ2-1
abundance: NA
CDR3nt: TGTGCCAGCAGCCCTACTAGCGGACAGCAGTTCTTC
CDR3aa: CASSPTSGQQFF

v_gene: TRBV6-1
d_gene: TRBD1
j_gene: TRBJ2-2
abundance: NA
CDR3nt: TGTGCCAGCAATCAGGGGGCGCATACCGGGGAGCTGTTTTTT
CDR3aa: CASNQGAHTGELFF

v_gene: TRBV9
d_gene: NA
j_gene: TRBJ1-1
abundance: few
CDR3nt: TGTGCCAGCAGCGTAGGGGGACCTGAAGCTTTCTTT
CDR3aa: CASSVGGPEAFF

v_gene: TRBV5-1
d_gene: TRBD1
j_gene: TRBJ2-7
abundance: many
CDR3nt: TGCGCCAGCAGCGGTGGGAGCGACAGGGGGTCCTCCTACGAGCAGTACTTC
CDR3aa: CASSGGSDRGSSYEQYF

v_gene: TRBV10-2
d_gene: NA
j_gene: TRBJ2-6
abundance: NA
CDR3nt: TGCGCCAGCTGCAGGGCGGGGGCCAACGTCCTGACTTTC
CDR3aa: CASCRAGANVLTF